Reported below is one T cell receptor (beta chain). These data come from a study of identical twins. CDR3 size: 12 residues. Trimming removed 8 bases from V and 4 bases from J, with 9 bases in between. Germline CDR1 reads MGHDK; CDR2 reads SYGVNS. A universal primer site was added by template switching, and unique molecular identifiers were carried by the cDNA. One entry per CDR3 protein, called by TCRdb with MiXCR from the 5' RACE reads. Of around 1.7 million distinct CDR3 sequences listed, under 35% are singletons. Each donor (without exception) was a healthy Caucasian. The chain combines TRBV25-1 with TRBJ2-1; a possible D gene is TRBD2 (5 bases). The clonotype was recovered from a newborn girl in good health. The sample comprised cord blood. The CDR3 spells CASQWTYNEQFF. DNA of the CDR3: TGTGCCAGCCAATGGACTTACAATGAGCAGTTCTTC.